The 15 T cell receptor beta chains below come from one sample, sequenced in a study of cytomegalovirus exposure and HLA in healthy donors. PCR amplification relied on 60 Vbeta primers (plus 13 Jbeta primers). Using immunoSEQ multiplex PCR, the repertoire was profiled, and TCRdb retains in-frame clones only, with some absent. Among 95,000 to 150,000 clones, about 80% were seen once, and the ten largest hold 7.5% to 9.5%. The sample was PBMCs. All receptors come from a female donor in good health and CMV-seropositive.

Written as DNA, the CDR3 is TGCGCCAGCAACCACGGTGGGGCCCCCGGTATCGGGGAGCTGTTTTTT. It encodes CASNHGGAPGIGELFF. The V call is TRBV5-1, the J call TRBJ2-2, with D possibly matching TRBD1 (5 bases). Between the trimmed V and J ends, which lost 6 bases and 7 bases, there was a span of 22 bases. Germline-derived CDR1 and CDR2 are SGHRS and YFSETQ. The CDR3 loop spans 16 amino acids.

The rearrangement uses TRBV6-5 and TRBJ1-4; TRBD1 agrees at 8 bases. Germline V gene sequence: CDR1 MNHEY, CDR2 SVGAGI. V was clipped by 6 bases and J by 5 bases; unmatched bases: 5. The CDR3 spans 14 residues. CDR3 region: CASSSWTGNEKLFF. In nucleotides, the CDR3 is TGTGCCAGCAGCTCTTGGACAGGGAATGAAAAACTGTTTTTT.

This sequence joins TRBV6-6 and TRBJ1-2; 7 bases fit TRBD1. The CDR3 length is 15 residues. The V gene's germline CDR1 is MNHNY and CDR2 SVGAGI (reference sequence). With 3 bases clipped from V and 4 bases from J, the junction kept 8 bases outside the gene matches. CDR3 in DNA: TGTGCCAGCAGTTATCAGGGGACAGCCGGCTATGGCTACACCTTC. Encoded protein: CASSYQGTAGYGYTF.

This chain uses TRBV5-4 with TRBJ2-5, with a tentative D call TRBD1 (5 bases). Deletions cut 5 bases from V and 4 bases from J, with 18 bases between. Germline V gene sequence: CDR1 SGHNT, CDR2 YYREEE (reference sequence). There are 15 residues in the CDR3. CDR3 loop: CASRPDGGAGETQYF. In nucleotides, the CDR3 is TGTGCCAGCAGGCCGGACGGTGGGGCTGGAGAGACCCAGTACTTC.

V gene TRBV18 combines with J gene TRBJ2-7; possible D gene TRBD2, 5 bases. Germline values: CDR1 KGHSH, CDR2 LQKENI. The CDR3 covers 13 residues. The V gene lost 5 bases and the J gene lost 5 bases, with 13 bases spanning the gap. The CDR3 DNA is TGTGCCAGCTCAAGGACGAAGGGAGACGAGCAGTACTTC. It is translated as CASSRTKGDEQYF.

The chain carries TRBV30 and TRBJ1-2; the D is unclear. V gave up 0 bases and J gave up 8 bases, with 10 bases separating them. Germline lookup yields CDR1 GTSNPN and CDR2 SVGIG (reference sequence). This CDR3 is 12 amino acids long. CDR3 loop: CAWSVEGGGYTF. In nucleotides, the CDR3 is TGTGCCTGGAGTGTAGAGGGCGGCGGCTACACCTTC.

This clone turned up a few times. The chain has TRBV2 and TRBJ1-4; the D is unclear. The CDR3 has 12 residues. Germline CDR1 and CDR2: SNHLY and FYNNEI. CDR3 sequence: CCSHATNEKLFF. CDR3 in DNA: TGTTGTTCCCATGCAACTAATGAAAAACTGTTTTTT.

The table lists this clone with a count of one. J is TRBJ1-3 and V is TRBV9; D uncertain. The length of the CDR3 is 14 residues. Trimming took off 0 bases at V and 2 bases at J, with 6 bases between the two ends. Germline-derived CDR1 and CDR2 are SGDLS and YYNGEE. CDR3 residues: CASSVDSPGNTIYF. The CDR3 DNA sequence: TGTGCCAGCAGCGTAGACAGCCCTGGAAACACCATATATTTT.

This rearrangement joins TRBV12-5 to TRBJ2-7; 7 positions agree with TRBD1. The V segment lost 1 base and the J segment 2 bases; nucleotides outside the gene matches: 2. The germline V gene encodes CDR1 LGHNT and CDR2 FRNRAP. This CDR3 comprises 14 residues. This CDR3 is CASGLDGTAYEQYF. CDR3 in DNA: TGTGCTAGTGGTTTGGACGGGACAGCCTACGAGCAGTACTTC.

The chain has TRBV4-1 and TRBJ2-3, with D hard to call. The germline gives CDR1 MGHRA, CDR2 YSYEKL. With 0 bases removed from V and 1 base from J, the gap between germline ends came to 5 bases. This CDR3 spans 14 amino acids. In DNA form, the CDR3 reads TGCGCCAGCAGCCAAGATACGGGCACAGATACGCAGTATTTT. Encoded protein: CASSQDTGTDTQYF.

A note on this clone: The DNA is omitted, as the CDR3 cannot be located on it reliably, and the CDR3 follows TCRdb's listing. The rearrangement links TRBV5-1 to TRBJ1-4. The CDR3 spans 15 residues, counting both ends. The germline gives CDR1 SGHRS, CDR2 YFSETQ. CDR3 sequence reads: CASSFGDFGNEKLFF.

The chain carries TRBV2 and TRBJ1-1; D is perhaps TRBD1 (6 bases). V lost 4 bases, J lost 3 bases, and 9 bases lay in between. The germline CDR1 and CDR2 sequences are SNHLY and FYNNEI. This CDR3 has 13 residues. The CDR3 protein is CASSAYRDTEAFF. The CDR3 DNA reads TGTGCCAGCAGTGCCTACAGGGACACTGAAGCTTTCTTT.

This chain links TRBV6-5 with TRBJ2-3; D gene ambiguous. The CDR3 loop spans 13 amino acids. Germline assignment: CDR1 MNHEY and CDR2 SVGAGI. V gave up 5 bases and J gave up 1 base, with 7 bases separating them. CDR3 DNA sequence: TGTGCCAGCAGTCTCCCGGGCACAGATACGCAGTATTTT. Protein product: CASSLPGTDTQYF.

This chain uses TRBV25-1 with TRBJ1-5, with 10 bases fitting TRBD1. CDR1 is MGHDK and CDR2 is SYGVNS in the germline V gene. The ends lost 4 bases at V and 5 bases at J; junction bases unmatched: 5. This CDR3 has 15 amino acids. DNA of the CDR3: TGTGCCAGCAGTGCGACAGGGGGCAAGGATCAGCCCCAGCATTTT. The encoded protein is CASSATGGKDQPQHF.

CDR3 amino acids: CASSEYGKYF. The CDR3 bases are TGCGCCAGCAGCGAGTACGGGAAGTACTTC. V usage is TRBV4-3 and J usage is TRBJ2-7; D may be TRBD2 (5 bases). Trimming cost V 5 bases and J 11 bases, with 10 bases left between them. From germline, CDR1 is LGHNA and CDR2 YSLEER. This CDR3 is 10 amino acids long.